A single sample gave rise to the 2 T cell receptor beta chains below, sequenced in a study of T cell responses to AZD1222 COVID-19 vaccine. Clones were sequenced by immunoSEQ multiplex PCR, and TCRdb holds only the in-frame ones, with some missing. The sample shows 150,000 to 200,000 clones, more than 75% of them seen only once. Source: peripheral blood, taken on day 0 of MenACWY control vaccination. The receptor source for this set is an adult in good health.

V usage is TRBV2 and J usage is TRBJ1-2; TRBD1 is a possible D gene (6 bases). The CDR3 sequence is 15 residues long. Trimming took off 2 bases at V and 4 bases at J, with 14 bases between the two ends. The germline gives CDR1 SNHLY, CDR2 FYNNEI. CDR3 nucleotide sequence: TGTGCCAGCAGTGAAAGGGCAGGGGCTGTCTATGGCTACACCTTC. This translates into CASSERAGAVYGYTF.

V is TRBV19 and J is TRBJ1-5; 7 bases match TRBD1. Germline CDR1 and CDR2: LNHDA and SQIVND (reference sequence). With V trimmed by 6 bases and J by 6 bases, 8 bases remained unmatched. This CDR3 is built from 14 residues. The CDR3 reads CASRQTGTGQPQHF. CDR3 coding DNA: TGTGCCAGTAGACAGACAGGGACGGGTCAGCCCCAGCATTTT.